One and the same sample provided the 15 T cell receptor beta chains below, sequenced in a study of T cell responses to AZD1222 COVID-19 vaccine. Assay: immunoSEQ multiplex PCR; the TCRdb copy retains only in-frame clones and omits some. The data show around 140,000 clones, 89% seen once. The sample here was peripheral blood, taken on day 0 of AZD1222 vaccination. The receptor set was obtained from an adult in good health.

V and J are TRBV29-1 and TRBJ2-1, with 7 bases fitting TRBD1. After removal of 6 bases from V and 0 bases from J, the junction contained 5 bases not matched to a gene. The CDR3 length is 14 residues. Per germline, CDR1 SQVTM and CDR2 ANQGSEA. CDR3 amino acids: CSVPGQVSYNEQFF. The CDR3 bases are TGCAGCGTCCCCGGACAGGTCTCCTACAATGAGCAGTTCTTC.

This clone has just one count. The chain combines TRBV20-1 with TRBJ2-4, with 8 positions matching TRBD1. Germline V lookup: CDR1 DFQATT, CDR2 SNEGSKA (reference sequence). The CDR3 loop spans 11 amino acids. Trimming took 6 bases from V and 13 from J; bases not matched to a gene: 8. The chain's CDR3 is CSARRGQVQYF. The DNA of the CDR3 is TGCAGTGCACGGAGGGGACAGGTCCAGTACTTC.

This rearrangement joins TRBV28 to TRBJ2-3; the D gene could be TRBD1 or TRBD2 (5 bases each). The CDR3 extends over 17 amino acids. The V end was cut by 1 base, the J end by 2 bases, with 16 bases between. Germline V gene sequence: CDR1 MDHEN, CDR2 SYDVKM. CDR3 DNA sequence: TGTGCCAGCAGTTTATTAGGTGGGAGAGGGGCCACAGATACGCAGTATTTT. Encoded protein: CASSLLGGRGATDTQYF.

The chain joins TRBV19 to TRBJ2-5; D ambiguous. This CDR3 has 13 residues. With 6 bases removed from V and 0 bases from J, the gap between germline ends came to 8 bases. Germline V CDR1 and CDR2: LNHDA, SQIVND (reference sequence). The CDR3 DNA reads TGTGCCAGTAGGAAGACGGACCAAGAGACCCAGTACTTC. Its protein is CASRKTDQETQYF.

The J gene is TRBJ2-1, the V gene TRBV5-4; weak D call: TRBD2 (5 bases). CDR1 is SGHNT, CDR2 YYREEE, per germline (reference sequence). The CDR3 has 16 amino acids. The V end lost 0 bases, the J end lost 0 bases, and 10 bases lay between the germline ends. This CDR3 reads CASSLVARASYNEQFF. CDR3 DNA sequence: TGTGCCAGCAGCTTGGTCGCGCGGGCCTCCTACAATGAGCAGTTCTTC.

The rearrangement links TRBV9 to TRBJ1-2; TRBD1 might be the D (6 bases). Germline CDR1 and CDR2: SGDLS and YYNGEE. The CDR3 loop spans 12 amino acids. V was pared by 6 bases and J by 8 bases, with 14 bases between. DNA of the CDR3: TGTGCCAGCACAGGGGTTATGAAAGGCTACACCTTC. Translated, it gives CASTGVMKGYTF.

This clone was observed once. The chain has TRBV18 and TRBJ2-1, with D perhaps matching TRBD2 (5 bases). In germline, CDR1 is KGHSH, CDR2 LQKENI. V lost 3 bases to trimming and J lost 7 bases, with 13 bases between them. There are 14 residues in the CDR3. CDR3 sequence: CASSPDSSGNEQFF. The CDR3 DNA reads as TGTGCCAGCTCACCGGACTCTTCTGGGAATGAGCAGTTCTTC.

By its share, this clone is medium-sized. In DNA form, the CDR3 reads TGTGCCAGCACGATCGGACAGGCCCCTAACTATGGCTACACCTTC. It encodes CASTIGQAPNYGYTF. The chain combines TRBV6-5 with TRBJ1-2; 7 positions agree with TRBD1. This CDR3 is 15 amino acids long. CDR1 MNHEY and CDR2 SVGAGI come from the germline V gene. The trim removed 7 bases at V and 0 bases at J, leaving 8 bases unmatched.

This chain joins TRBV18 and TRBJ1-3, with D hard to call. With 3 bases removed from V and 0 bases from J, the gap between germline ends came to 12 bases. The CDR3 covers 16 residues. CDR1 and CDR2 from the germline V gene are KGHSH and LQKENI. CDR3 coding DNA: TGTGCCAGCTCACCGGCGAGCGGCACCTCTGGAAACACCATATATTTT. Its translation is CASSPASGTSGNTIYF.

This clone was seen just once. The CDR3 protein is CASSRGDDYNEQFF. The CDR3 DNA reads as TGTGCCAGCTCCAGAGGGGATGACTACAATGAGCAGTTCTTC. The chain has TRBV6-4 and TRBJ2-1; TRBD1 or TRBD2 may be the D gene (5 bases each). This CDR3 comprises 14 residues. V gave up 8 bases and J gave up 3 bases, with 14 bases separating them. Germline CDR1 and CDR2: MRHNA and SNTAGT.

The rearrangement joins TRBV9 to TRBJ1-1; 7 bases fit TRBD1. CDR1 is SGDLS, CDR2 YYNGEE, per germline. The J segment lost 1 base and the V segment lost 3 bases, leaving 9 bases of the junction unmatched. The CDR3 runs 16 residues. The CDR3 loop is CASSALKGAGNTEAFF. In DNA form, the CDR3 reads TGTGCCAGCAGCGCCTTGAAGGGGGCTGGGAACACTGAAGCTTTCTTT. Full variable domain (outside the CDR3, taken from reference TRBV9 and TRBJ1-1): DSGVTQTPKHLITATGQRVTLRCSPRSGDLSVYWYQQSLDQGLQFLIQYYNGEERAKGNILERFSAQQFPDLHSELNLSSLELGDSALYFCASSALKGAGNTEAFFGQGTRLTVV.

This sequence joins TRBV7-2 and TRBJ1-2; TRBD1 is a possible D gene (5 bases). Germline lookup yields CDR1 SGHTA and CDR2 FQGNSA. Trimming stripped 9 bases from V and 7 bases from J, with 18 bases between. CDR3 length: 13 amino acids. DNA for the CDR3: TGTGCCAGTGGGTCAGTGGCGGGGCTTGGCTACACCTTC. Translating gives CASGSVAGLGYTF. Drawing the rest from reference TRBV7-2 and TRBJ1-2, the complete variable domain is GAGVSQSPSNKVTEKGKDVELRCDPISGHTALYWYRQSLGQGLEFLIYFQGNSAPDKSGLPSDRFSAERTGGSVSTLTIQRTQQEDSAVYLCASGSVAGLGYTFGSGTRLTVV.

This rearrangement joins TRBV19 to TRBJ1-5, with D unclear. The ends were cut back, 0 bases at V and 5 bases at J, with 23 bases in the middle. This CDR3 region has 19 residues. From germline, CDR1 is LNHDA and CDR2 SQIVND (reference sequence). CDR3 sequence: CASSIDYSRSAGIYQPQHF. For the CDR3, the DNA is TGTGCCAGTAGTATAGATTATTCCCGGTCGGCCGGGATCTATCAGCCCCAGCATTTT.

V and J are TRBV15 and TRBJ2-2; maybe TRBD2 (6 bases). Trimming removed 2 bases from V and 4 bases from J, with 20 bases in between. The germline gives CDR1 LNHNV, CDR2 YYDKDF (reference sequence). This CDR3 is built from 18 residues. Here the CDR3 DNA reads TGTGCCACCAGCAGACTCTGGGGGGAGGCAGGGTCCACCGGGGAGCTGTTTTTT. It is translated as CATSRLWGEAGSTGELFF. Together with reference TRBV15 and TRBJ2-2, the CDR3 gives the full variable domain: DAMVIQNPRYQVTQFGKPVTLSCSQTLNHNVMYWYQQKSSQAPKLLFHYYDKDFNNEADTPDNFQSRRPNTSFCFLDIRSPGLGDTAMYLCATSRLWGEAGSTGELFFGEGSRLTVL.

Only a few counts were recorded for this clone. The J gene is TRBJ2-5, the V gene TRBV6-5; 12 nucleotides agree with TRBD2. The CDR3 has 16 amino acids. J lost 5 bases, V lost 4 bases, and 8 bases had no gene match. Germline CDR1 MNHEY, CDR2 SVGAGI. CDR3 coding DNA: TGTGCCAGCAGTTTCCTAACTAGCGGGAGGCTGGAGACCCAGTACTTC. Encoded protein: CASSFLTSGRLETQYF.